This entry features one TCR gamma chain sequence. Its antigen is unknown. The sample originates from a study of Vδ1+ human thymocytes. Broader study findings: Highly polyclonal TRG and TRD repertoires with Gaussian CDR3 length distributions appeared in thymus.

J lost 3 bases, V lost 1 base, and 3 bases had no gene match. The CDR3 consists of 13 residues. In germline, CDR1 is VINAFY, CDR2 YDVSNSKD. The template was reverse-transcribed extracted RNA. Pooled V-gene forward primers with one constant-region reverse primer generated the CDR3 amplicons by multiplex PCR. TCRdb reanalysed the multiplex PCR reads with CATT. Found here are about 6,500 gamma-chain clones, around 42% of them singletons; the top ten hold more than 1.5%. Alphabeta T cells were depleted, then CD3+ Vdelta1+ Vdelta2- thymocytes were FACS-sorted. Input material: Vdelta1+ gamma-delta thymocytes from the thymus. Subset described: FACS-sorted CD3+ TCRalphabeta- TCRVdelta1+ TCRVdelta2- thymocytes. The clonotype comes from a boy less than two years old who had congenital heart surgery. This rearrangement joins TRGV5 to TRGJ1 or TRGJ2. CDR3 sequence (DNA): TGTGCCACCTGGGACAGTCCTTATTATAAGAAACTCTTT. It codes for CATWDSPYYKKLF.